Shown below are 17 T cell receptor beta chains from a single sample sequenced in a study of shared T cell receptors in the human thymus. Libraries were prepared by immunoSEQ multiplex PCR; TCRdb keeps only in-frame clonotypes and omits some of them. Here the sample spans about 380,000 clones, around 95% being singletons. Source material: thymocytes. These receptor sequences come from a human donor.

The table lists this clone with a few counts. The chain uses TRBV7-9 and TRBJ2-1; 8 nucleotides align to TRBD2. CDR3 length: 16 residues. The germline V gene has CDR1 SEHNR and CDR2 FQNEAQ (reference sequence). Trimming removed 5 bases from V and 5 bases from J; junction bases left unmatched: 11. The DNA for the CDR3 is TGTGCCAGCAGCATCACGAGACTAGCGTACAACAATGAGCAGTTCTTC. Translation: CASSITRLAYNNEQFF. The full variable domain, completed using reference TRBV7-9 and TRBJ2-1, is DTGVSQNPRHKITKRGQNVTFRCDPISEHNRLYWYRQTLGQGPEFLTYFQNEAQLEKSRLLSDRFSAERPKGSFSTLEIQRTEQGDSAMYLCASSITRLAYNNEQFFGPGTRLTVL.

The chain employs TRBV27 and TRBJ2-7; 9 nucleotides line up with TRBD1. Looked up from germline, CDR1 is MNHEY and CDR2 is SMNVEV (reference sequence). The CDR3 sequence is 14 residues long. V lost 4 bases to trimming and J lost 4 bases; unmatched junction nucleotides: 5. The CDR3 reads CASSSGQGRYEQYF. The CDR3 DNA is TGTGCCAGCAGTTCTGGACAGGGGAGGTACGAGCAGTACTTC.

V gene TRBV11-2 combines with J gene TRBJ1-1, with unresolved D. In germline, CDR1 is SGHAT, CDR2 FQNNGV. V lost 3 bases to trimming and J lost 4 bases, with 12 bases between them. This CDR3 comprises 14 residues. CDR3 residues: CASSLLGGITEAFF. CDR3 in DNA: TGTGCCAGCAGCTTGTTGGGCGGGATCACTGAAGCTTTCTTT.

This clone appeared a single time. The genes are TRBV7-8 and TRBJ1-5, with 7 bases identical to TRBD1. Germline V gene data show CDR1 as SGHVS and CDR2 as FQNEAQ. The trim removed 1 base at V and 2 bases at J, leaving 14 bases unmatched. The CDR3 is 19 amino acids. The CDR3 loop reads CASSLERQGDPRRNQPQHF. The CDR3 coding sequence is TGTGCCAGCAGCTTAGAGCGGCAGGGGGACCCTCGGCGCAATCAGCCCCAGCATTTT.

The rearrangement links TRBV19 to TRBJ2-3; 8 bases are shared with TRBD2. Trimming took 4 bases from V and 0 from J; bases not matched to a gene: 9. This CDR3 is 17 amino acids long. Germline lookup yields CDR1 LNHDA and CDR2 SQIVND (reference sequence). Written as DNA, the CDR3 is TGTGCCAGTAGTAGGGGCAGCGGGAGAATCAGCACAGATACGCAGTATTTT. Its translation: CASSRGSGRISTDTQYF.

The chain combines TRBV28 with TRBJ1-1; D is undetermined. V lost 3 bases and J 3 bases, leaving 8 bases between the germline ends. The germline CDR1 and CDR2 sequences are MDHEN and SYDVKM. The CDR3 covers 13 residues. The CDR3 bases are TGTGCCAGCAGTTTCGTAACGGACACTGAAGCTTTCTTT. Protein: CASSFVTDTEAFF.

A note on this clone: The identical CDR3 is also encoded by other nucleotide sequences in the sample. This chain joins TRBV18 and TRBJ2-1; D remains ambiguous. Germline CDR1 is KGHSH and CDR2 is LQKENI. CDR3 length: 11 residues. V was pared by 3 bases and J by 7 bases, with 4 bases between. The CDR3 reads CASSPLNEQFF. In DNA, the CDR3 is TGTGCCAGCTCACCTCTTAATGAGCAGTTCTTC.

This chain links TRBV28 with TRBJ2-1; D possibly uses TRBD1 or TRBD2 (6 bases each). V dropped 2 bases and J dropped 4 bases, with 15 bases sitting between them. There are 16 residues in the CDR3. Per the germline V gene, CDR1 is MDHEN and CDR2 is SYDVKM. CDR3 residues: CASSLGGPRKYNEQFF. In nucleotides, the CDR3 is TGTGCCAGCAGTTTAGGGGGGCCCCGTAAGTACAATGAGCAGTTCTTC.

The chain uses TRBV5-4 and TRBJ2-7, with 8 bases that match TRBD2. The V gene end was trimmed by 4 bases and the J gene end by 7 bases; junction bases not matched to a gene: 16. CDR1 SGHNT and CDR2 YYREEE come from the germline V gene (reference sequence). CDR3 length: 16 amino acids. The chain's CDR3 is CASSTPRLATKGEQYF. The CDR3 DNA reads TGTGCCAGCAGCACTCCCCGACTAGCGACCAAGGGGGAGCAGTACTTC. Full variable domain (rest looked up from reference TRBV5-4 and TRBJ2-7): ETGVTQSPTHLIKTRGQQVTLRCSSQSGHNTVSWYQQALGQGPQFIFQYYREEENGRGNFPPRFSGLQFPNYSSELNVNALELDDSALYLCASSTPRLATKGEQYFGPGTRLTVT.

The V gene is TRBV27, the J gene TRBJ2-7; 11 bases match TRBD2. Trimming at V came to 5 bases and at J to 8 bases, leaving 26 bases not matched to a gene. Germline V gene data show CDR1 as MNHEY and CDR2 as SMNVEV (reference sequence). The CDR3 runs to 20 residues. In nucleotides, the CDR3 is TGTGCCAGCAGTCTCACCGGACGGCCCCGGACTAGCGGGCCTCCAAGGCAGCAGTACTTC. Amino acid sequence: CASSLTGRPRTSGPPRQQYF.

Note on this clone: The identical CDR3 is also encoded by other nucleotide sequences in the sample. V usage is TRBV20-1 and J usage is TRBJ2-7; TRBD2 might be the D (5 bases). In germline, CDR1 is DFQATT, CDR2 SNEGSKA (reference sequence). CDR3 length: 11 residues. Deletions cut 1 base from V and 6 bases from J, with 7 bases between. In DNA form, the CDR3 reads TGCAGTGCTAGAGTCAGCGGCGAGCAGTACTTC. It yields the protein CSARVSGEQYF.

The chain couples TRBV11-2 to TRBJ2-5; 9 bases align to TRBD1. The assigned J gene may be wrong: the sequence end matches TRBJ2-7 better. The germline V gene encodes CDR1 SGHAT and CDR2 FQNNGV. The CDR3 loop spans 16 amino acids. In DNA form, the CDR3 reads TGTGCCAGCAGCTTAGGGGTGCGACAGGGGGCCTACGAGCAGTACTTC. Translated, it gives CASSLGVRQGAYEQYF.

The count of this clone is one. The germline gene is not matched at one end of the junction; a read error may be the cause. This chain joins TRBV30 and TRBJ1-6, with no clear D. The CDR3 loop spans 16 amino acids. The V gene's germline CDR1 is GTSNPN and CDR2 SVGIG (reference sequence). The CDR3 DNA reads as TGTGCCTGGTGTGTAGGACCGCCCTCCTATAATTCACCCCTCCACTTT. It yields the protein CAWCVGPPSYNSPLHF.

The J gene is TRBJ1-1, the V gene TRBV18; weak D call: TRBD1 (6 bases). The germline V and J ends were trimmed by 4 bases and 2 bases, with 11 bases remaining between them. This CDR3 comprises 14 residues. The germline V gene has CDR1 KGHSH and CDR2 LQKENI. CDR3: CASSRGLANTEAFF. The CDR3 DNA reads as TGTGCCAGCTCACGGGGGCTTGCTAACACTGAAGCTTTCTTT.

CDR3 sequence reads: CASSEGKRTDYGYTF. DNA for the CDR3: TGTGCCAGCAGTGAAGGGAAGAGGACAGACTATGGCTACACCTTC. The chain carries TRBV6-1 and TRBJ1-2; possible D gene TRBD1, 6 bases. The CDR3 extends over 15 amino acids. Germline-derived CDR1 and CDR2 are MNHNS and SASEGT. V lost 1 base and J lost 3, with 12 bases in between.

The chain joins TRBV10-1 to TRBJ2-1; D could derive from TRBD1 or TRBD2 (5 bases each). Trimming removed 4 bases from V and 4 bases from J, with 11 bases in between. The CDR3 runs 14 residues. Germline V CDR1 and CDR2: WNHNN, SYGVQD (reference sequence). Written as DNA, the CDR3 is TGCGCCAGCAGTGCCCGGGACGGTTACAATGAGCAGTTCTTC. Translation gives CASSARDGYNEQFF.

This chain uses TRBV10-2 with TRBJ2-1; the match to TRBD2 covers 9 bases. CDR1 and CDR2 from the germline V gene are WSHSY and SAAADI. J was trimmed by 2 bases and V by 6 bases; bases with no gene match: 8. The CDR3 consists of 16 residues. The CDR3 bases are TGCGCCAGCAGAAAGGACCCTAGCGGGACCTACAATGAGCAGTTCTTC. Translated, it gives CASRKDPSGTYNEQFF.